This TCR beta chain came from a study of shared clonotypes between healthy human individuals. Overall study context: The plates for each donor numbered three CD4 naive, three CD4 memory, two CD8 naive and one CD8 memory.

Original methodology: With immunoSEQ giving junction-only sequences and no quality scores, filtering differed. The data were produced by immunoSEQ multiplex PCR, yet TCRdb's version contains in-frame clones alone and is incomplete. For V, J and clone size, that table is used; D and trimming come from the DNA. Of over a million clones listed, 60% to 80% are singletons. Notes on this clone: What it binds is not known.

The germline CDR1 and CDR2 sequences are SGHRS and YFSETQ. There are 14 residues in the CDR3. Trimming left V 1 base short and J 11 bases short, with 18 bases between. Findings and limits, study-wide: Represented diversity (both genetic and exposure-history) was limited by the small number of donors. Shared clonotypes: roughly 4.5% naive CD4, 3% to 3.5% naive CD8, about 2.5% memory CD4, around 0.4% memory CD8.

The sequencing input was memory CD4+ T cells sorted from blood. Subset reported: CD45RA-negative fraction. V gene TRBV5-1 combines with J gene TRBJ2-5; TRBD2 is a possible D gene (5 bases). The receptor's source is a man between 18 and 29 years old in good health. CDR3 residues: CASSLTVSIGEQYF. The CDR3 region has the DNA TGCGCCAGCAGCTTGACGGTTTCTATCGGGGAGCAGTACTTC.